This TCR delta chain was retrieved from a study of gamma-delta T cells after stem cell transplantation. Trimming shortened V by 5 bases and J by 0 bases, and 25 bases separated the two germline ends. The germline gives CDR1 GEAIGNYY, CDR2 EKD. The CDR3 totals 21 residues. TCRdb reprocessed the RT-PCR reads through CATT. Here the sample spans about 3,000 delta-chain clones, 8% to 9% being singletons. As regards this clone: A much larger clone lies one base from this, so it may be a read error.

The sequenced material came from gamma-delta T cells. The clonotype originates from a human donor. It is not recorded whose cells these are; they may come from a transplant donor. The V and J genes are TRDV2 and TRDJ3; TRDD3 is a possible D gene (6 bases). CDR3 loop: CACAYTKGIPSGSWDTRQMFF. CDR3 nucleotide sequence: TGTGCCTGTGCCTACACAAAGGGGATCCCCAGTGGCTCCTGGGACACCCGACAGATGTTTTTC.